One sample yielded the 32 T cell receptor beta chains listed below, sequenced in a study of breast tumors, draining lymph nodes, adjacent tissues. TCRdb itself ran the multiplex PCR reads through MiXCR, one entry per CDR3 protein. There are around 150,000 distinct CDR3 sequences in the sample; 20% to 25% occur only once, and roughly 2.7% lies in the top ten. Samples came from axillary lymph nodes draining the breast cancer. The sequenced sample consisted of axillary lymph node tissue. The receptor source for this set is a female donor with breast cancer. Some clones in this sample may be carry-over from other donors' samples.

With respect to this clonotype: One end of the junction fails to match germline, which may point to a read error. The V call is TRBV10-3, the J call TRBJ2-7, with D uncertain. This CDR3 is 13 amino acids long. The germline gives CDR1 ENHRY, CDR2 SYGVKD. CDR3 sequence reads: CAIRSVYGYERYF. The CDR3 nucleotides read TGTGCCATCAGGTCTGTGTACGGCTACGAGCGGTACTTC.

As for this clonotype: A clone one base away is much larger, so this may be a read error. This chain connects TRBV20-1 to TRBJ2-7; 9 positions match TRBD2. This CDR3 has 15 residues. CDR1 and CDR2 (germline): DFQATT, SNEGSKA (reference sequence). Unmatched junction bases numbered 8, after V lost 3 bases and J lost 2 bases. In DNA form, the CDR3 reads TGCAGTGCTAGGCTCCTAGCGGGGACCCCCTACGAGCAGTACTTC. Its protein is CSARLLAGTPYEQYF.

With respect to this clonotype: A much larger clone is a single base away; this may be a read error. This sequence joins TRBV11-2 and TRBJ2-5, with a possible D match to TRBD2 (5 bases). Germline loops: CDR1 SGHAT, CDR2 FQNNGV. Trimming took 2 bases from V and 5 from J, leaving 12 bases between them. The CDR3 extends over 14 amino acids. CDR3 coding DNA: TGTGCCAGCAGCTTACTGGGAGACCGGGAGACCCAGTACTTC. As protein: CASSLLGDRETQYF. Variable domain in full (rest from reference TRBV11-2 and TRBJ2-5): EAGVAQSPRYKIIEKRQSVAFWCNPISGHATLYWYQQILGQGPKLLIQFQNNGVVDDSQLPKDRFSAERLKGVDSTLKIQPAKLEDSAVYLCASSLLGDRETQYFGPGTRLLVL.

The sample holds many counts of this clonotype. CDR3 nucleotides: TGCAGCGCATCTTACCACCTGAGCTCCTACAATGAGCAGTTCTTC. This codes for CSASYHLSSYNEQFF. V usage is TRBV29-1 and J usage is TRBJ2-1; the D is unclear. This CDR3 region has 15 residues. Trimming left V 7 bases short and J 0 bases short, with 16 bases between. Germline CDR1 SQVTM, CDR2 ANQGSEA.

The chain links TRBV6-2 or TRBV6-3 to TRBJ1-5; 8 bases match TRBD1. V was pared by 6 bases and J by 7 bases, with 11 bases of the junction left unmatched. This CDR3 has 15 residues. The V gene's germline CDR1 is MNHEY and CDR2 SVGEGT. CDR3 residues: CASRTLDRAGQPQHF. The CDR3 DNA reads TGTGCCAGCAGGACCCTGGACAGGGCGGGCCAGCCCCAGCATTTT.

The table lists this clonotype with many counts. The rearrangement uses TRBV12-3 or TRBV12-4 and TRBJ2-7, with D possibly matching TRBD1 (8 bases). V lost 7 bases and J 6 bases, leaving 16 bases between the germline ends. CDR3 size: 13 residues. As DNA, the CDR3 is TGTGCCAGCAACACAGGGGGGGTGGCCGAGCAGTACTTC. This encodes CASNTGGVAEQYF.

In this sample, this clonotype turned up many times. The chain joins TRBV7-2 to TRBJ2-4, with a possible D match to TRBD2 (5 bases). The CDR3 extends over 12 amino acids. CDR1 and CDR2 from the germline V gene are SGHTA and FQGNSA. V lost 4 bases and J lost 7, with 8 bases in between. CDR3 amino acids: CASSSGTNIQYF. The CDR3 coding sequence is TGTGCCAGCAGCTCGGGAACGAACATTCAGTACTTC.

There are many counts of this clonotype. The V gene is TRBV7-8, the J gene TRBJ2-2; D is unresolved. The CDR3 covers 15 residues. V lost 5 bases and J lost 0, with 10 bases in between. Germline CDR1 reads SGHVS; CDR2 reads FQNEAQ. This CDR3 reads CASSPSQSNTGELFF. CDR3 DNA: TGTGCCAGCAGCCCATCACAGTCGAACACCGGGGAGCTGTTTTTT. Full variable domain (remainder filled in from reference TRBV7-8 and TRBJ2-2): GAGVSQSPRYKVAKRGQDVALRCDPISGHVSLFWYQQALGQGPEFLTYFQNEAQLDKSGLPSDRFFAERPEGSVSTLKIQRTQQEDSAVYLCASSPSQSNTGELFFGEGSRLTVL.

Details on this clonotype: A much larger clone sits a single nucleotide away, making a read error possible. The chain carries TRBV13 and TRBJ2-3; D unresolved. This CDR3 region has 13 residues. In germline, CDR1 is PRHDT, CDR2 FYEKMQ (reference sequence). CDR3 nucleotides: TGCGCCAACAGCTTGGCGCACACAGATACGCAGTATTTT. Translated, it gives CANSLAHTDTQYF.

In DNA form, the CDR3 reads TGTGCCAGCAGCCCAGGGACTAGCGGGACCCACCGTAATGAAAAACTGTTTTTT. Translation: CASSPGTSGTHRNEKLFF. The chain couples TRBV7-2 to TRBJ1-4, with D maybe TRBD1 (5 bases). The CDR3 runs 18 residues. V lost 5 bases and J lost 4, with 23 bases in between. The germline gives CDR1 SGHTA, CDR2 FQGNSA.

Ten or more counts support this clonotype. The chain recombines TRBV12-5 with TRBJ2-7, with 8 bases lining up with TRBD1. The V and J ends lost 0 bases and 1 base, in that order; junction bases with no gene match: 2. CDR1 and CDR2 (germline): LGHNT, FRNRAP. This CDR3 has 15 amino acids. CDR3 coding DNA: TGTGCTAGTGGTTTGGTTACAGGGGGGTCCTACGAGCAGTACTTC. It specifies CASGLVTGGSYEQYF. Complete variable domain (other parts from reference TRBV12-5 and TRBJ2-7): DARVTQTPRHKVTEMGQEVTMRCQPILGHNTVFWYRQTMMQGLELLAYFRNRAPLDDSGMPKDRFSAEMPDATLATLKIQPSEPRDSAVYFCASGLVTGGSYEQYFGPGTRLTVT.

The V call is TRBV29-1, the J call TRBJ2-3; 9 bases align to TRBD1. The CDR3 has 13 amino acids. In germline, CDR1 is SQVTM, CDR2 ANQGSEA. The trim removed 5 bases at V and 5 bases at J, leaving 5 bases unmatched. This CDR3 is CSVHTGGRDTQYF. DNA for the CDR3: TGCAGCGTTCACACAGGGGGCCGAGATACGCAGTATTTT.

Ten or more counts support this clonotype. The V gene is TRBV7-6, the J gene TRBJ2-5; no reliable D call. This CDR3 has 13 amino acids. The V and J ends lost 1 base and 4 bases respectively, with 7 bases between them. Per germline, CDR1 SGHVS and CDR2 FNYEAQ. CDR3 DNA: TGTGCCAGCAGCTTAGTCTTGGGAGAGACCCAGTACTTC. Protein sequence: CASSLVLGETQYF.

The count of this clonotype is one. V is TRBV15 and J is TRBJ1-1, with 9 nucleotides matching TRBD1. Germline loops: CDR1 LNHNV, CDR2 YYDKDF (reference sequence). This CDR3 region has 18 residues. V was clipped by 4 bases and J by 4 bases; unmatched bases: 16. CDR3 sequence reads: CATSTSGTGSRSSTEAFF. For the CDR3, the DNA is TGTGCCACCAGCACCTCCGGGACAGGGAGTCGGTCGAGCACTGAAGCTTTCTTT.

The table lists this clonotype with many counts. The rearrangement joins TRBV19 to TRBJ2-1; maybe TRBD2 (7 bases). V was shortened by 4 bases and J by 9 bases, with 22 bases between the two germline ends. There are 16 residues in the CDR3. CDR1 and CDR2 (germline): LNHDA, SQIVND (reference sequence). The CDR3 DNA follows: TGTGCCAGTAGTAAGGGGGTAGCGGGTCAGCTAGGTGAGCAGTTCTTC. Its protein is CASSKGVAGQLGEQFF.

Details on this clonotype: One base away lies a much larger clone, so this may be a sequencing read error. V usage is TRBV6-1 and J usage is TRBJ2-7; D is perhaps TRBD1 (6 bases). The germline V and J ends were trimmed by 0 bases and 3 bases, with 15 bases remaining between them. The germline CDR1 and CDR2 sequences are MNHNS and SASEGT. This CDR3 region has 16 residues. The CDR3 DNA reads TGTGCCAGCAGTGAAGCATTTAGGACAGTACACTACGAGCAGTACTTC. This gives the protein CASSEAFRTVHYEQYF.

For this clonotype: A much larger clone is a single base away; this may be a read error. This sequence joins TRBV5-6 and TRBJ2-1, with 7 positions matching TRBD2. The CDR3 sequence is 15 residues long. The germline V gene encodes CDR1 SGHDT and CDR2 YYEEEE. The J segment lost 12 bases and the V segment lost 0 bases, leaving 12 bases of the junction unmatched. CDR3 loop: CASSLVLAEEEGQFF. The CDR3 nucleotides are TGTGCCAGCAGCTTGGTGCTAGCGGAGGAGGAGGGGCAGTTCTTC.

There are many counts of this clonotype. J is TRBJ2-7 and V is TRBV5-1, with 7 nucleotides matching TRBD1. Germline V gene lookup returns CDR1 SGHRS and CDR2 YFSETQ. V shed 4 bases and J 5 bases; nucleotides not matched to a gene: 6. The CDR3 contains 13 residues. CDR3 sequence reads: CASSPTGSHEQYF. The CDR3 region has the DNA TGCGCCAGCAGCCCGACAGGGTCTCACGAGCAGTACTTC.

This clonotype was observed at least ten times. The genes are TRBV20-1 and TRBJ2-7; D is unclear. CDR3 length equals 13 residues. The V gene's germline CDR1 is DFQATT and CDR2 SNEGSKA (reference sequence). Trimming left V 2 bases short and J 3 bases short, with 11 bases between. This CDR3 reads CSARLTTRYEQYF. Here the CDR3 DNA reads TGCAGTGCTAGACTCACTACCCGCTACGAGCAGTACTTC.

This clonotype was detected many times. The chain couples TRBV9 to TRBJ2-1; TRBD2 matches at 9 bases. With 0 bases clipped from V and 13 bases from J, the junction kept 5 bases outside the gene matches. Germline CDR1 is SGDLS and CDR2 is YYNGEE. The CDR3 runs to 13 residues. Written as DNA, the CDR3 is TGTGCCAGCAGCGTAGTGCCTAGCGGGACCCAGTTCTTC. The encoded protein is CASSVVPSGTQFF. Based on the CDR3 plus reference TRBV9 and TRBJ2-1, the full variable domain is DSGVTQTPKHLITATGQRVTLRCSPRSGDLSVYWYQQSLDQGLQFLIQYYNGEERAKGNILERFSAQQFPDLHSELNLSSLELGDSALYFCASSVVPSGTQFFGPGTRLTVL.

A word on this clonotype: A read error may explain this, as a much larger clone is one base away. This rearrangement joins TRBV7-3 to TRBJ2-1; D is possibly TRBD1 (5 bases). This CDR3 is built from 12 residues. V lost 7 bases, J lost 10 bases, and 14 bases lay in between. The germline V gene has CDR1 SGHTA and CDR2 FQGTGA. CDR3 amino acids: CASNSGQTEQFF. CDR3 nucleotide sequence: TGTGCCAGCAACTCCGGACAAACAGAGCAGTTCTTC. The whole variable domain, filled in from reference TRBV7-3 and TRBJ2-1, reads GAGVSQTPSNKVTEKGKYVELRCDPISGHTALYWYRQSLGQGPEFLIYFQGTGAADDSGLPNDRFFAVRPEGSVSTLKIQRTERGDSAVYLCASNSGQTEQFFGPGTRLTVL.

The CDR3 nucleotides are TGTGCCAGCAGCCACTCCGGGACTAGCGAGACCTCCTACAATGAGCAGTTCTTC. As protein: CASSHSGTSETSYNEQFF. This chain uses TRBV3-1 with TRBJ2-1; TRBD2 aligns across 10 bases. Unmatched junction bases numbered 8, after V lost 3 bases and J lost 0 bases. The CDR3 consists of 18 residues. Germline V gene data show CDR1 as LGHDT and CDR2 as YNNKEL (reference sequence).

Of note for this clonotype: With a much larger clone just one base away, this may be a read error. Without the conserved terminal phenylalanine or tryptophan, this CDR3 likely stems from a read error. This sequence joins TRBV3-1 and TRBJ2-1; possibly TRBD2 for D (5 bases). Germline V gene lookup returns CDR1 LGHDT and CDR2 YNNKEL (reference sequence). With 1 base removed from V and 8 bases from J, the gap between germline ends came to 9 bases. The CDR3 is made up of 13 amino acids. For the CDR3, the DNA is TGTGCCAGCAGCCAAGGGACTTATTATGAGCAGTTCCTC. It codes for CASSQGTYYEQFL.

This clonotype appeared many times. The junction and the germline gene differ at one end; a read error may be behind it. In DNA, the CDR3 is TGTGCCACCAGTGTTTTGACTAGCGGGAGCCAAACCTACAATGAGCAGTTCTTC. It encodes CATSVLTSGSQTYNEQFF. The chain combines TRBV24-1 with TRBJ2-1; 12 bases map to TRBD2. CDR3 length: 18 amino acids. Germline V gene lookup returns CDR1 KGHDR and CDR2 SFDVKD.

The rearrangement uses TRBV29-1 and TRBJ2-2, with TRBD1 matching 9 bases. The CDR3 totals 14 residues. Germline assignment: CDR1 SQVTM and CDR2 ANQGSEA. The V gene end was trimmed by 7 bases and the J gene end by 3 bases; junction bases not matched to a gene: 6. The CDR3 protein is CSARTGVDTGELFF. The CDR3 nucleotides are TGCAGCGCCAGGACAGGGGTAGACACCGGGGAGCTGTTTTTT.

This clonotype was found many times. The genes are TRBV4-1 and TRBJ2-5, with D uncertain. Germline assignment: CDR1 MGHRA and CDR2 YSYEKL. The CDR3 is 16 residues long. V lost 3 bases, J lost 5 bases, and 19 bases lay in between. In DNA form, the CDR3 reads TGCGCCAGCAGCCAGGGGAAGACCGAACTCCGGGAGACCCAGTACTTC. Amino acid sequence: CASSQGKTELRETQYF.

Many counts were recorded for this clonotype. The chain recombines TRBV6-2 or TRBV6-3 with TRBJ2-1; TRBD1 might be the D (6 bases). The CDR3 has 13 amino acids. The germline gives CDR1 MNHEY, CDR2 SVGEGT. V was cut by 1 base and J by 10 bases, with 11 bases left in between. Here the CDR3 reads CASSYWGLVEQFF. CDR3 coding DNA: TGTGCCAGCAGTTACTGGGGGCTAGTCGAGCAGTTCTTC.

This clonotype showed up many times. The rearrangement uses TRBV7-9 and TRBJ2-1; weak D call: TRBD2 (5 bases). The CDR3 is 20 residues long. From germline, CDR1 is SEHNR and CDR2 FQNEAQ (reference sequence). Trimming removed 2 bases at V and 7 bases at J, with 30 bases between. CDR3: CASSLTPRGGLAVGENEQFF. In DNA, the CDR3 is TGTGCCAGCAGCTTAACACCCCGGGGTGGGCTAGCCGTTGGGGAGAATGAGCAGTTCTTC.

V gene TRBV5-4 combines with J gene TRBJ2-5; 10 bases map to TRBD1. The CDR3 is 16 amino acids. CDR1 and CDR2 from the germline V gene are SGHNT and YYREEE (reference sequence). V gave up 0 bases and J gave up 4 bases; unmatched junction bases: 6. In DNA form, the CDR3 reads TGTGCCAGCAGCTTGGGACAGGGGGCGGGTGGAGAGACCCAGTACTTC. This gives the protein CASSLGQGAGGETQYF.

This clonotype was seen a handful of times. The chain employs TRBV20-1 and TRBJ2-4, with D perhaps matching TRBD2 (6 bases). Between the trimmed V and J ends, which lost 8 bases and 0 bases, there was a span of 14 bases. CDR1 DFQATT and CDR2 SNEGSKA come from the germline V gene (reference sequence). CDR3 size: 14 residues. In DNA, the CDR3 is TGCAGTCATAGCGGAGGACTAGCCAAAAACATTCAGTACTTC. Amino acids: CSHSGGLAKNIQYF.

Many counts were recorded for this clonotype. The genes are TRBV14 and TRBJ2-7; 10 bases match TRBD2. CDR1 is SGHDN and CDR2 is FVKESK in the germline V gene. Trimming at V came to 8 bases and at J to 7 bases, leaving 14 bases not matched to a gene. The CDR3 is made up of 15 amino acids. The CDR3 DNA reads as TGTGCCAGCCGGCGATCTAGCGGGAGTCCGTGGGAGCAGTACTTC. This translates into CASRRSSGSPWEQYF.

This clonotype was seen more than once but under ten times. The DNA for the CDR3 is TGTGCCCGGGGACAGGGATTTGGAAGTGAAAAACTGTTTTTT. Translation: CARGQGFGSEKLFF. This chain links TRBV30 with TRBJ1-4; 9 bases align to TRBD1. The V gene's germline CDR1 is GTSNPN and CDR2 SVGIG (reference sequence). The CDR3 consists of 14 residues. V was pared by 8 bases and J by 7 bases, with 11 bases of the junction left unmatched.